The T cell receptor beta chain described here comes from a study of cytomegalovirus exposure and HLA in healthy donors. CDR3 length: 16 amino acids. Looked up from germline, CDR1 is MGHDK and CDR2 is SYGVNS. V gave up 3 bases and J gave up 2 bases; unmatched junction bases: 7. This clone was observed a few times. The primer mix had 60 Vbeta and 13 Jbeta primers. Sequenced by immunoSEQ multiplex PCR; TCRdb stores in-frame clones only, minus some. There are approximately 69,000 clones in the sample; 60% to 75% occur only once, and less than 25% lies in the top ten. This clonotype was obtained from a man aged 40-50 years in good health and CMV-seropositive. Sequenced input: PBMCs. The chain has TRBV25-1 and TRBJ1-3; TRBD1 matches 7 bases. The CDR3 region has the DNA TGTGCCAGCAGTGACAGGGGGTTTTCACCTGGAAACACCATATATTTT. Residues: CASSDRGFSPGNTIYF. The entire variable domain, with the rest obtained from reference TRBV25-1 and TRBJ1-3, is as follows: EADIYQTPRYLVIGTGKKITLECSQTMGHDKMYWYQQDPGMELHLIHYSYGVNSTEKGDLSSESTVSRIRTEHFPLTLESARPSHTSQYLCASSDRGFSPGNTIYFGEGSWLTVV.